These 11 T cell receptor beta chains share one sample of origin, sequenced in a study of beta chain features in type 1 diabetes. Of the isolated RNA, all was reverse transcribed, and so the sequenced material was expressed TCRB transcripts. The protocol was immunoSEQ multiplex PCR, while the TCRdb copy is restricted to in-frame clones and leaves out a portion. The sample has 400,000 to 550,000 clones, more than 9.5% seen once. Sequenced input: naive CD4+ T cells from blood. These receptors all stem from a woman under 30 in good health.

This clone was seen more than once but under ten times. This chain links TRBV2 with TRBJ2-7, with D tentatively TRBD1 (7 bases). V gave up 1 base and J gave up 6 bases, with 10 bases separating them. The length of the CDR3 is 13 residues. Germline CDR1 is SNHLY and CDR2 is FYNNEI. CDR3 sequence reads: CASSEDRGGEQYV. In DNA form, the CDR3 reads TGTGCCAGCAGTGAAGACAGGGGAGGCGAGCAGTACGTC.

Regarding this clone: Other DNA variants within this sample encode the same CDR3. The rearrangement joins TRBV7-9 to TRBJ2-6, with D unresolved. In germline, CDR1 is SEHNR, CDR2 FQNEAQ (reference sequence). Trimming shortened V by 5 bases and J by 1 base, and 6 bases separated the two germline ends. The CDR3 has 14 amino acids. CDR3 coding DNA: TGTGCCAGCAGCCTCGGGTCTGGGGCCAACGTCCTGACTTTC. It codes for CASSLGSGANVLTF.

CDR3 amino acids: CASSFDRFGANVLTF. Written as DNA, the CDR3 is TGTGCCAGCAGTTTTGACAGGTTTGGGGCCAACGTCCTGACTTTC. The rearrangement uses TRBV6-1 and TRBJ2-6, with a tentative D call TRBD1 (6 bases). V was shortened by 5 bases and J by 3 bases, with 11 bases between the two germline ends. Germline CDR1 MNHNS, CDR2 SASEGT. The CDR3 sequence is 15 residues long.

This clone was recorded a few times. This chain joins TRBV18 and TRBJ1-2; D unresolved. Germline V gene lookup returns CDR1 KGHSH and CDR2 LQKENI. The CDR3 is 12 residues long. The ends were cut back, 3 bases at V and 8 bases at J, with 10 bases in the middle. This chain's CDR3 is CASSPPEGGYTF. CDR3 DNA: TGTGCCAGCTCACCGCCTGAGGGAGGCTACACCTTC.

This clone turned up a few times. V is TRBV18 and J is TRBJ2-3; 7 bases match TRBD1. Per the germline V gene, CDR1 is KGHSH and CDR2 is LQKENI. The junction had 5 bases not matched to a gene; V was cut back by 1 base and J by 4 bases. This CDR3 spans 15 amino acids. The CDR3: CASSPLATGSDTQYF. CDR3 nucleotides: TGTGCCAGCTCACCACTCGCGACAGGGTCAGATACGCAGTATTTT.

This clone was seen more than once but under ten times. The chain carries TRBV19 and TRBJ2-3, with 13 bases fitting TRBD2. The V gene's germline CDR1 is LNHDA and CDR2 SQIVND (reference sequence). V trimming: 5 bases; J trimming: 5 bases; junction bases outside the gene matches: 10. The CDR3 sequence is 17 residues long. For the CDR3, the DNA is TGTGCCAGTAGTCCAAGGACTAGCGGGAGCGTAAGAGATACGCAGTATTTT. Translating it yields CASSPRTSGSVRDTQYF.

This clone turned up a few times. J is TRBJ2-3 and V is TRBV4-1; D possibly uses TRBD1 or TRBD2 (6 bases each). CDR3 length: 14 amino acids. V was pared by 5 bases and J by 6 bases, with 15 bases between. Germline CDR1 reads MGHRA; CDR2 reads YSYEKL. CDR3: CASSFFQGRDTQYF. The CDR3, as DNA: TGCGCCAGCAGCTTTTTCCAGGGGAGGGATACGCAGTATTTT.

The table lists this clone with a few counts. The chain carries TRBV6-5 and TRBJ2-5; TRBD1 might be the D (6 bases). V was pared by 6 bases and J by 2 bases, with 13 bases between. The CDR3 covers 14 residues. The germline V gene has CDR1 MNHEY and CDR2 SVGAGI. In DNA form, the CDR3 reads TGTGCCAGCAGCCCGGGACACCGACAAGAGACCCAGTACTTC. Translating gives CASSPGHRQETQYF.

This clone was counted between two and nine times. The chain is built from TRBV27 and TRBJ2-1, with TRBD2 identical over 12 bases. The CDR3 sequence is 14 residues long. Germline trimming cut 6 bases from V and 9 bases from J; bases unmatched to any gene: 6. Germline V gene lookup returns CDR1 MNHEY and CDR2 SMNVEV (reference sequence). The CDR3 DNA is TGTGCCAGCAGAAGACTAGCGGGAGATGGTGAGCAGTTCTTC. Protein product: CASRRLAGDGEQFF.

This clone appeared a few times. This chain joins TRBV23-1 and TRBJ1-1; D is undetermined. TRBV23-1 is treated as an ORF (open reading frame) with a function not yet certain. V was pared by 0 bases and J by 1 base, with 6 bases between. The CDR3 loop spans 14 amino acids. As DNA, the CDR3 is TGCGCCAGCAGTCAATCGGGTGAGAACACTGAAGCTTTCTTT. This sequence encodes CASSQSGENTEAFF.

The chain employs TRBV18 and TRBJ2-2, with D unclear. Germline V gene sequence: CDR1 KGHSH, CDR2 LQKENI. V dropped 3 bases and J dropped 4 bases, with 9 bases sitting between them. This CDR3 region has 14 residues. DNA for the CDR3: TGTGCCAGCTCACCCCGGGCAGCCACCGGGGAGCTGTTTTTT. Translating gives CASSPRAATGELFF.